The rows below give T cell receptor beta chains drawn from one sample of a study of cytomegalovirus exposure and HLA in healthy donors. Produced via immunoSEQ multiplex PCR; TCRdb's table is partial and in-frame only. The sample yields almost 200,000 clones, around 78% seen once. Material: PBMCs. The receptors here all came from a man aged 25-45 years in good health and CMV-seronegative. Each CDR3 is given with its conserved first and last residue. A D gene is named only where the DNA matches it firmly. Rows give clone size only sometimes, using once, few, many, or a class for an expanded clone.

d_call clone_size cdr3_length j_call v_call cdr3_nt cdr3_aa
. . 11 TRBJ2-5 TRBV20-1 TGCAGTGCCAGTTTCCCAGAGACCCAGTACTTC CSASFPETQYF
. . 16 TRBJ2-7 TRBV4-1 TGCGCCAGCAGCCAATCAATAGGGGGAAGGTCCTACGAGCAGTACTTC CASSQSIGGRSYEQYF
TRBD2 . 17 TRBJ2-7 TRBV5-6 TGTGCCAGCAGCTTGGTGGGACTAGCGGGAGGTTCCAACGAGCAGTACTTC CASSLVGLAGGSNEQYF
TRBD1 once 14 TRBJ2-7 TRBV7-9 TGTGCCAGCAGCTTACCAGGGGGTCCCTACGAGCAGTACTTC CASSLPGGPYEQYF
. . 12 TRBJ2-5 TRBV9 TGTGCCAGCAGTCGACAGGAAGAGACCCAGTACTTC CASSRQEETQYF
. few 12 TRBJ2-2 TRBV9 TGTGCCAGCAACCGGGGGTCCGGGGAGCTGTTTTTT CASNRGSGELFF
TRBD2 . 14 TRBJ2-3 TRBV11-3 TGTGCCAGCAGCCGGGCGGGAGGCACAGATACGCAGTATTTT CASSRAGGTDTQYF
TRBD2 . 16 TRBJ2-3 TRBV7-2 TGTGCCAGCAGCTTGACTAGCGGGAGGGGGACAGATACGCAGTATTTT CASSLTSGRGTDTQYF
TRBD2 . 18 TRBJ2-3 TRBV2 TGTGCCAGCAGTGGACGGACTAGCGGGGGCTTACCCACAGATACGCAGTATTTT CASSGRTSGGLPTDTQYF
. . 14 TRBJ2-1 TRBV6-6 TGTGCCAGCAGTTTTGGGGAGGATTACAATGAGCAGTTCTTC CASSFGEDYNEQFF
. . 15 TRBJ2-7 TRBV4-1 TGCGCCAGCAGCCAAGAGATGACAGGTACCTACGAGCAGTACTTC CASSQEMTGTYEQYF
TRBD2 . 16 TRBJ2-5 TRBV18 TGTGCCAGCTCACCGGAGACGACTAGCGTACGGGAGACCCAGTACTTC CASSPETTSVRETQYF
. . 13 TRBJ2-7 TRBV29-1 TGCAGCGTTCGTAACAGAACAACCTACGAGCAGTACTTC CSVRNRTTYEQYF
. . 15 TRBJ1-5 TRBV6-5 TGTGCCAGCGGGGGTCCGGGGGATAGCAATCAGCCCCAGCATTTT CASGGPGDSNQPQHF
TRBD1 . 15 TRBJ1-2 TRBV28 TGTGCCAGCAGTTCAACCCCGGACAGGGTGGAGGGCTACACCTTC CASSSTPDRVEGYTF
. . 13 TRBJ2-2 TRBV19 TGTGCCAGTAGTATTGGCGGGATCGGGGAGCTGTTTTTT CASSIGGIGELFF
. . 13 TRBJ2-7 TRBV29-1 TGCAGCGTTGTCGGGTCTCCACCCTACGAGCAGTACTTC CSVVGSPPYEQYF
TRBD2 . 17 TRBJ2-3 TRBV9 TGTGCCAGCAGCGTGGATTTCCTAGCGGGAGGGTTGGATACGCAGTATTTT CASSVDFLAGGLDTQYF
. many 14 TRBJ2-7 TRBV2 TGTGCCAGCAGTGAAGGCCGGAGTATCAACGAGCAGTACTTC CASSEGRSINEQYF
. . 15 TRBJ1-4 TRBV11-2 TGTGCCAGCAGTAGGAGCGGGACGACTCGTGAAAAACTGTTTTTT CASSRSGTTREKLFF
. . 16 TRBJ2-7 TRBV7-9 TGTGCCAGCAGCCTGCCTGCTAGCCAAAACTCCTACGAGCAGTACTTC CASSLPASQNSYEQYF
. . 14 TRBJ2-7 TRBV21-1 TGTGCCAACCCCAGGGCTAGCGGCTCCGGCGAGCAGTACTTC CANPRASGSGEQYF
TRBD1 few 14 TRBJ2-2 TRBV6-1 TGTGCCAGCCACAGGACAGGGGGGCGGTTAGAGCTGTTTTTT CASHRTGGRLELFF
. . 14 TRBJ1-1 TRBV27 TGTGCCAGCAGTTTATACAGCCTGAACACTGAAGCTTTCTTT CASSLYSLNTEAFF
TRBD2 . 15 TRBJ2-1 TRBV27 TGTGCCAGCAGCCTAACTAGCGGGAGTGGCGATGAGCAGTTCTTC CASSLTSGSGDEQFF
. once 15 TRBJ2-3 TRBV7-2 TGTGCCAGCAGCTTAGCTAGCGGAAGCACAGATACGCAGTATTTT CASSLASGSTDTQYF
TRBD1 once 14 TRBJ1-5 TRBV18 TGTGCCAGCTCAGCTACAGGGGGAAATCAGCCCCAGCATTTT CASSATGGNQPQHF
. . 15 TRBJ2-1 TRBV6-5 TGTGCCAGCAGCGCCCGGAGGAGCTCCTACAATGAGCAGTTCTTC CASSARRSSYNEQFF
. . 15 TRBJ2-1 TRBV5-1 TGCGCCAGCAGCCGGGAGGGACAGGGTCACAATGAGCAGTTCTTC CASSREGQGHNEQFF
TRBD1 . 14 TRBJ1-6 TRBV6-5 TGTGCCAGCAGTGAAGGACAGGCCCTTTCACCCCTCCACTTT CASSEGQALSPLHF
TRBD1 . 16 TRBJ2-7 TRBV2 TGTGCCAGCAGTGAAGGTGGGGACAGGTGGTCCCACGAGCAGTACTTC CASSEGGDRWSHEQYF
TRBD2 . 16 TRBJ2-2 TRBV19 TGTGCCATTCGACCGACTAGCGGGAAAGGGGCCGGGGAGCTGTTTTTT CAIRPTSGKGAGELFF
. . 13 TRBJ1-2 TRBV28 TGTGCCAGCAGTGATGCGTTGGGGGCAAGCTACACCTTC CASSDALGASYTF
. . 16 TRBJ2-1 TRBV7-2 TGTGCCAGCAGCTTAGCAGGGGCCAGGAGATACAATGAGCAGTTCTTC CASSLAGARRYNEQFF
TRBD2 . 17 TRBJ2-5 TRBV9 TGTGCCAGCAGCGCTTCCCACGGACTAGCGGATCAAGAGACCCAGTACTTC CASSASHGLADQETQYF
. . 12 TRBJ2-7 TRBV10-2 TGCGCCAGCAGTGCGGGCGGGATCGAGCAGTACTTC CASSAGGIEQYF
TRBD1 . 18 TRBJ2-1 TRBV6-1 TGTGCCAGCAGTGAAGTTCCGGGGCGGACAGGAGCCTACAATGAGCAGTTCTTC CASSEVPGRTGAYNEQFF
TRBD1 . 14 TRBJ2-1 TRBV7-9 TGTGCCAGCAGCTTATTGGACAGGGCCGATGAGCAGTTCTTC CASSLLDRADEQFF
. . 14 TRBJ1-5 TRBV6-1 TGTGCCAGCAGTGATAGACAGGCCGCAGGGCCCCAGCATTTT CASSDRQAAGPQHF
. . 14 TRBJ1-3 TRBV5-6 TGTGCCAGCAGCTCAACAGAGACTGGAAACACCATATATTTT CASSSTETGNTIYF
TRBD2 . 14 TRBJ2-5 TRBV7-7 TGTGCTAGCAGCTTAGGTACCGGGGAGGGGACCCAGTACTTC CASSLGTGEGTQYF
TRBD2 . 14 TRBJ2-7 TRBV5-4 TGTGCCAGCAGCTTAGCGGGAGAGTGGTACGAGCAGTACTTC CASSLAGEWYEQYF
. . 13 TRBJ2-7 TRBV7-9 TGTGCCAGCAGCTACGGACAAGCCTACGAGCAGTACTTC CASSYGQAYEQYF
. . 19 TRBJ2-2 TRBV7-3 TGTGCCAGCAGCGGCGCACAGGGTGTAGGAAACGCGAACACCGGGGAGCTGTTTTTT CASSGAQGVGNANTGELFF
. . 12 TRBJ2-7 TRBV19 TGTGCCAGTCACCAGCGGAGTTACGAGCAGTACTTC CASHQRSYEQYF
TRBD2 . 16 TRBJ2-7 TRBV7-6 TGTGCCAGCAGCTTAGGGCAGAGCGGGAGAGTCCACGAGCAGTACTTC CASSLGQSGRVHEQYF
. . 16 TRBJ2-6 TRBV4-1 TGCGCCAGCAGCCAAACGAGGTCCTCTGGGGCCAACGTCCTGACTTTC CASSQTRSSGANVLTF